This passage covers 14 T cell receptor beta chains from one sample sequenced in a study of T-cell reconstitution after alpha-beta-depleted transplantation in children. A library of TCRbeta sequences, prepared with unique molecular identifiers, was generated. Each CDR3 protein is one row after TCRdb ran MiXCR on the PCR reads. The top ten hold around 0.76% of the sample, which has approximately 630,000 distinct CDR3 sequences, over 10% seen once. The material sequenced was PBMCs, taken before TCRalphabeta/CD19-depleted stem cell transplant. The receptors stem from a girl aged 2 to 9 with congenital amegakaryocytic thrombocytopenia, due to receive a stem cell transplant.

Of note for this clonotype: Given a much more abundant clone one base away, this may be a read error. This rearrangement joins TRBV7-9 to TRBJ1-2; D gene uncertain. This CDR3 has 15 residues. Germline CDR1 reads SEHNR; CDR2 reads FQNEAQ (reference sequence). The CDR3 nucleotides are TGTGCCAGCAGCTTAGCGGACCCAGCGTACTATGGCGACACCTTC. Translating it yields CASSLADPAYYGDTF.

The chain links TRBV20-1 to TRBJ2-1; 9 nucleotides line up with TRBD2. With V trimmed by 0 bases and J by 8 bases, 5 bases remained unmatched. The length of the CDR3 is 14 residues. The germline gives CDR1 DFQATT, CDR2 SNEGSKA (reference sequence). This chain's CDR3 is CSARDPAGGYEQFF. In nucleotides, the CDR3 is TGCAGTGCTAGAGATCCAGCGGGAGGCTATGAGCAGTTCTTC.

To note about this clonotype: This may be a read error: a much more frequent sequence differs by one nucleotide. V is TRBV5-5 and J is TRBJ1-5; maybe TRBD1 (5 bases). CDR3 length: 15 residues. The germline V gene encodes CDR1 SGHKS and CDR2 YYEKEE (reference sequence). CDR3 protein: CPSSSQGYSNQPQHF. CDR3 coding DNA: TGTCCCAGCAGCTCTCAGGGATATAGCAATCAGCCCCAGCATTTT. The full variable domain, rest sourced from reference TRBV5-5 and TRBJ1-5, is DAGVTQSPTHLIKTRGQQVTLRCSPISGHKSVSWYQQVLGQGPQFIFQYYEKEERGRGNFPDRFSARQFPNYSSELNVNALLLGDSALYLCPSSSQGYSNQPQHFGDGTRLSIL.

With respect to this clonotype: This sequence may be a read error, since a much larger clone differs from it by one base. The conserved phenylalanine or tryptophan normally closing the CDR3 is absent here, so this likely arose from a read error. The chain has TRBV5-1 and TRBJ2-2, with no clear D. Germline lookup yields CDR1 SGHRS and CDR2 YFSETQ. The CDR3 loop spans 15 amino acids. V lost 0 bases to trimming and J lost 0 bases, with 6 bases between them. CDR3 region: CASSLVGANTGELFL. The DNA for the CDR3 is TGCGCCAGCAGCTTGGTTGGGGCGAACACCGGGGAGCTGTTTTTA.

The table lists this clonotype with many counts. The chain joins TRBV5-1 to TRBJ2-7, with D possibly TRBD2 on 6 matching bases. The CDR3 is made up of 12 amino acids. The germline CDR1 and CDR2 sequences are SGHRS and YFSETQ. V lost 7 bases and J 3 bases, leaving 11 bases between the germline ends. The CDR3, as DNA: TGCGCCAGCGGGGCTAGCGACTACGAGCAGTACTTC. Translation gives CASGASDYEQYF.

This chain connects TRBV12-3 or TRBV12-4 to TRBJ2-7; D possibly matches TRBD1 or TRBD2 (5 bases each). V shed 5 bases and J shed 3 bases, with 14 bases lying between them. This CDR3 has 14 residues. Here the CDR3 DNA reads TGTGCCAGCAGTGTTGACTGGGGGAGCTACGAGCAGTACTTC. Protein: CASSVDWGSYEQYF.

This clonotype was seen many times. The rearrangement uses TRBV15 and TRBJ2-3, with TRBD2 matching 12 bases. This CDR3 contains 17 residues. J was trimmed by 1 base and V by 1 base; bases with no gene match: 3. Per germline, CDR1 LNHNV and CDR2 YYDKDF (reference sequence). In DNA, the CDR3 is TGTGCCACCAGCAGAGGACTAGCGGGAGCAGGCACAGATACGCAGTATTTT. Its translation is CATSRGLAGAGTDTQYF. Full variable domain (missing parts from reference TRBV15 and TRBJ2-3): DAMVIQNPRYQVTQFGKPVTLSCSQTLNHNVMYWYQQKSSQAPKLLFHYYDKDFNNEADTPDNFQSRRPNTSFCFLDIRSPGLGDTAMYLCATSRGLAGAGTDTQYFGPGTRLTVL.

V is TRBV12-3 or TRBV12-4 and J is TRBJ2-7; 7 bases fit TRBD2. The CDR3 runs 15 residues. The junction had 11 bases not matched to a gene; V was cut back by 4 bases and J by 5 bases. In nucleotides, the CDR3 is TGTGCCAGCAGTTCGACCCGGGAGGTCCTCAACGAGCAGTACTTC. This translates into CASSSTREVLNEQYF.

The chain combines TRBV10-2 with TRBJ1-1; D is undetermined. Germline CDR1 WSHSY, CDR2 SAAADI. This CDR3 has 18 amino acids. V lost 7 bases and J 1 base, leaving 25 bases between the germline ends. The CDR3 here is CASIGWSEVYGSNTEAFF. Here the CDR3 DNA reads TGCGCCAGCATAGGGTGGAGTGAGGTATACGGCTCGAACACTGAAGCTTTCTTT.

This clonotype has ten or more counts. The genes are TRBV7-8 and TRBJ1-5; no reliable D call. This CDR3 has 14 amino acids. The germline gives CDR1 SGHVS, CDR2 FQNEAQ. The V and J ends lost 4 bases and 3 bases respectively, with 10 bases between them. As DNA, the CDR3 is TGTGCCAGCAGCTCCGGGCCCACCAATCAGCCCCAGCATTTT. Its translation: CASSSGPTNQPQHF.

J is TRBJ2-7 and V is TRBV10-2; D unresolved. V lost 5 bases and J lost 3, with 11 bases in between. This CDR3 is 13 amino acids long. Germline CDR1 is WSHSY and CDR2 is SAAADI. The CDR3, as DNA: TGCGCCAGCAGTAACCTAGAACTCTACGAGCAGTACTTC. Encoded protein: CASSNLELYEQYF.

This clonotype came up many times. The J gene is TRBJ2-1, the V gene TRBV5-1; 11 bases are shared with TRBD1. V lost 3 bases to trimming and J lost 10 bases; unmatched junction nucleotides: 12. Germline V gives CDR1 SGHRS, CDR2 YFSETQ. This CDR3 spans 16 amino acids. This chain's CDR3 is CASSSWGQGVIGEQFF. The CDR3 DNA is TGCGCCAGCAGCTCCTGGGGACAGGGGGTCATAGGGGAGCAGTTCTTC.

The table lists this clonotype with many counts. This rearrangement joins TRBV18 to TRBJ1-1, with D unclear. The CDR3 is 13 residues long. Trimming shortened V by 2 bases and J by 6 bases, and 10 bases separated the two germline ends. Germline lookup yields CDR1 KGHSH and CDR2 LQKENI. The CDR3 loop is CASSPRSRPEAFF. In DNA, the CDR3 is TGTGCCAGCTCACCAAGATCCCGTCCTGAAGCTTTCTTT. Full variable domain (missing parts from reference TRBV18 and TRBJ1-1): NAGVMQNPRHLVRRRGQEARLRCSPMKGHSHVYWYRQLPEEGLKFMVYLQKENIIDESGMPKERFSAEFPKEGPSILRIQQVVRGDSAAYFCASSPRSRPEAFFGQGTRLTVV.

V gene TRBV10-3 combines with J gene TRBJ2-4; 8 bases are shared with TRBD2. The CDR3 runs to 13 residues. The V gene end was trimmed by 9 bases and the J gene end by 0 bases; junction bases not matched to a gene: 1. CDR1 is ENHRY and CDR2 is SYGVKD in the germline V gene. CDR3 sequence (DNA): TGTGCCATTAGCGGGGTAGCCAAAAACATTCAGTACTTC. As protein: CAISGVAKNIQYF.